The clone carrying this T cell receptor beta chain was seen a handful of times. This CDR3 is built from 16 residues. J gave up 7 bases and V 3 bases, and 11 bases lay outside the gene matches. Germline CDR1 ENHRY, CDR2 SYGVKD. In assigning cohorts, the study relied on participant-reported clinical history. Each recovered donor of Cohort 3 presented with two negative PCRs, clearance, or symptom resolution. Measured with immunoSEQ multiplex PCR; TCRdb has only the in-frame clones, and not every one. The table records around 150,000 clones, roughly 80% of them present only once. The data derive from a study of blood T cell repertoires in COVID-19. Across the whole study: PBMCs, B-cell-depleted T cells, or T cells provided the cDNA or gDNA that made up the material.

The origin of this receptor is a man aged 50-60 years who had recovered from COVID-19. The genes are TRBV10-3 and TRBJ1-4; 7 nucleotides align to TRBD1. Sequencing used PBMCs or T cells enriched from blood (not recorded which). As DNA, the CDR3 is TGTGCCATCAGTGACCCTGGGACAGCGGTTGGTGAAAAACTGTTTTTT. It codes for CAISDPGTAVGEKLFF.